The T cell receptor (beta chain) under discussion was sequenced for a study of cytomegalovirus exposure and HLA in healthy donors. A multiplex PCR was run with 60 Vbeta primers and 13 Jbeta primers. Using immunoSEQ multiplex PCR, the repertoire was profiled, and TCRdb retains in-frame clones only, with some absent. The repertoire holds about 130,000 clones, with about 85% as singletons. Regarding the study as a whole: Presence/absence analyses assumed roughly uniform sequencing depth across donors. Other equally common chains were less clonally expanded than HLA-associated TCR beta chains, a later analysis showed.

This CDR3 region has 15 residues. The germline CDR1 and CDR2 sequences are SGHVS and FNYEAQ. Between the trimmed V and J ends, which lost 1 base and 1 base, there was a span of 7 bases. As concerns this clone: Its target is not known.

V usage is TRBV7-6 and J usage is TRBJ1-4; D remains unclear. The material sequenced was PBMCs. This clonotype was sampled from a boy younger than 18 in good health and CMV-seronegative. In DNA form, the CDR3 reads TGTGCCAGCAGCTTAGTGGGAGTAACTAATGAAAAACTGTTTTTT. This gives the protein CASSLVGVTNEKLFF.